A single sample is the source of the 32 T cell receptor beta chains below, sequenced in a study of shared clonotypes between healthy human individuals (dated by TCRdb to 2018 to 2020). The library was made by the immunoSEQ multiplex PCR assay. Here the immuneACCESS table is served through TCRdb, limited to in-frame sequences with V and J called. Missing clones are a known gap in these copies; in checked studies unresolved V genes cover under half, and the rest lacks a known reason. The sample table contains over 800,000 clones; only one count was recorded for nearly 95% of them. The ten largest clones add up to about 25% of the sample. For the CD8 naive samples, CD45RO-negative cells were positively selected for CCR7, yielding a CD45RA+CCR7+ population from which TemRA cells were excluded. Sequencing was done on a sample of naive CD8+ T cells sorted from blood. The cell subset or site label, as the study defines it: CD45RA+CCR7+. These receptors came from a man aged 25 to 40 in good health.

V and J are TRBV2 and TRBJ1-5; TRBD1 agrees at 7 bases. Trimming at V came to 8 bases and at J to 0 bases, leaving 7 bases not matched to a gene. The CDR3 runs 15 residues. The V gene's germline CDR1 is SNHLY and CDR2 FYNNEI. The DNA of the CDR3 is TGTGCCAGCTCACAGGGGATCATTAGCAATCAGCCCCAGCATTTT. Translation gives CASSQGIISNQPQHF.

The chain has TRBV28 and TRBJ2-7; D is possibly TRBD1 (6 bases). The V end was cut by 6 bases, the J end by 0 bases, with 12 bases between. This CDR3 is 14 amino acids long. Germline CDR1 MDHEN, CDR2 SYDVKM. The CDR3, as DNA: TGTGCCAGCAGACCGGGACATCTCTCCTACGAGCAGTACTTC. Residues: CASRPGHLSYEQYF.

The rearrangement uses TRBV19 and TRBJ2-1; D unclear. CDR1 and CDR2 from the germline V gene are LNHDA and SQIVND (reference sequence). The CDR3 is made up of 12 amino acids. V was trimmed by 8 bases and J by 6 bases, leaving 11 bases between them. This chain's CDR3 is CASSPPGNEQFF. The CDR3 DNA follows: TGTGCCAGTTCGCCCCCGGGCAATGAGCAGTTCTTC.

This clone occurred once. This chain joins TRBV27 and TRBJ2-7; maybe TRBD2 (6 bases). The germline V gene has CDR1 MNHEY and CDR2 SMNVEV (reference sequence). This CDR3 is built from 15 residues. V was cut by 5 bases and J by 2 bases, with 16 bases left in between. The CDR3 is CASSNLGTSPYEQYF. DNA of the CDR3: TGTGCCAGCAGTAACCTTGGGACTTCCCCCTACGAGCAGTACTTC.

The chain is built from TRBV6-4 and TRBJ2-5; tentatively, D is TRBD1 (6 bases). The CDR3 loop spans 14 amino acids. Germline CDR1 reads MRHNA; CDR2 reads SNTAGT. Trimming removed 6 bases from V and 5 bases from J, with 16 bases in between. Written as DNA, the CDR3 is TGTGCCAGCAGCAGGGGACACCGCACGGAGACCCAGTACTTC. Amino acids: CASSRGHRTETQYF.

The J gene is TRBJ2-7, the V gene TRBV27; possibly TRBD2 for D (7 bases). CDR3 length: 14 residues. V was cut by 5 bases and J by 0 bases, with 11 bases left in between. Germline V CDR1 and CDR2: MNHEY, SMNVEV (reference sequence). The CDR3 nucleotides read TGTGCCAGCAGTACAGGGAGGGCCTCCTACGAGCAGTACTTC. This codes for CASSTGRASYEQYF.

This chain links TRBV19 with TRBJ2-1; 10 bases fit TRBD2. V lost 2 bases, J lost 7 bases, and 2 bases stayed unmatched. Germline V gene data show CDR1 as LNHDA and CDR2 as SQIVND (reference sequence). This CDR3 contains 14 residues. CDR3 region: CASSIWTSGNEQFF. Here the CDR3 DNA reads TGTGCCAGTAGTATATGGACTAGCGGTAATGAGCAGTTCTTC. The complete variable domain, with remaining parts taken from reference TRBV19 and TRBJ2-1, reads DGGITQSPKYLFRKEGQNVTLSCEQNLNHDAMYWYRQDPGQGLRLIYYSQIVNDFQKGDIAEGYSVSREKKESFPLTVTSAQKNPTAFYLCASSIWTSGNEQFFGPGTRLTVL.

This sequence joins TRBV4-1 and TRBJ2-1; the D gene is possibly TRBD1 (5 bases). Germline V gene lookup returns CDR1 MGHRA and CDR2 YSYEKL. The CDR3 loop spans 15 amino acids. V was shortened by 3 bases and J by 1 base, with 10 bases between the two germline ends. The CDR3 is CASSHIGDSYNEQFF. The CDR3 nucleotides are TGCGCCAGCAGCCACATAGGGGATTCCTACAATGAGCAGTTCTTC.

This rearrangement joins TRBV27 to TRBJ1-4; 8 bases line up with TRBD1. From germline, CDR1 is MNHEY and CDR2 SMNVEV (reference sequence). Trimming cost V 4 bases and J 7 bases; bases outside gene matches: 5. The CDR3 runs to 14 residues. CDR3 sequence (DNA): TGTGCCAGCAGTTCAGACAGGGGCAGTGAAAAACTGTTTTTT. Encoded protein: CASSSDRGSEKLFF.

The table lists this clone with a few counts. This chain links TRBV9 with TRBJ2-7; no reliable D call. Trimming left V 2 bases short and J 0 bases short, with 12 bases between. Germline V gene lookup returns CDR1 SGDLS and CDR2 YYNGEE. The CDR3 has 15 residues. CDR3 coding DNA: TGTGCCAGCAGCGTTGGAGACTGGAGCTCCTACGAGCAGTACTTC. Encoded protein: CASSVGDWSSYEQYF.

This chain joins TRBV7-9 and TRBJ2-7, with D tentatively TRBD2 (5 bases). Germline CDR1 SEHNR, CDR2 FQNEAQ (reference sequence). The CDR3 spans 16 residues. V lost 0 bases and J 1 base, leaving 13 bases between the germline ends. DNA for the CDR3: TGTGCCAGCAGCTTAGCGGGAGCGACAAGATCCTACGAGCAGTACTTC. Translated: CASSLAGATRSYEQYF.

This chain connects TRBV4-3 to TRBJ2-7; 9 bases are shared with TRBD2. Germline V gene lookup returns CDR1 LGHNA and CDR2 YSLEER. Unmatched junction bases numbered 5, after V lost 3 bases and J lost 5 bases. CDR3 length: 14 amino acids. CDR3 in DNA: TGCGCCAGCAGCCAGGATAGCGGGAGTAACGAGCAGTACTTC. This sequence encodes CASSQDSGSNEQYF.

Remarks on this clone: Other nucleotide sequences in the sample specify the same CDR3. CDR3 coding DNA: TGTGCCAGTTCTTCCTCTGGGGCCAACGTCCTGACTTTC. Encoded protein: CASSSSGANVLTF. The rearrangement uses TRBV19 and TRBJ2-6; no clear D gene. The CDR3 contains 13 residues. Per germline, CDR1 LNHDA and CDR2 SQIVND (reference sequence). Trimming removed 8 bases from V and 0 bases from J, with 5 bases in between.

This chain uses TRBV29-1 with TRBJ2-5; TRBD2 aligns across 9 bases. The CDR3 has 15 amino acids. Per germline, CDR1 SQVTM and CDR2 ANQGSEA. V trimming: 4 bases; J trimming: 0 bases; junction bases outside the gene matches: 6. CDR3 amino acids: CSVGLAEIHQETQYF. Written as DNA, the CDR3 is TGCAGCGTTGGACTAGCGGAAATCCACCAAGAGACCCAGTACTTC.

The chain joins TRBV7-2 to TRBJ2-7; 7 nucleotides agree with TRBD1. Trimming cost V 5 bases and J 0 bases; bases outside gene matches: 4. Germline lookup yields CDR1 SGHTA and CDR2 FQGNSA. The CDR3 sequence is 14 residues long. Written as DNA, the CDR3 is TGTGCCAGCAGCCGGGGACAGAGCTCCTACGAGCAGTACTTC. Its translation: CASSRGQSSYEQYF.

The rearrangement uses TRBV9 and TRBJ2-5, with 8 bases matching TRBD2. V shed 4 bases, J shed 2 bases, and the junction held 10 bases outside the gene matches. In germline, CDR1 is SGDLS, CDR2 YYNGEE. The CDR3 spans 16 residues. In DNA form, the CDR3 reads TGTGCCAGCAGCTTACTTAGCGGGATACCTCAAGAGACCCAGTACTTC. Its protein product is CASSLLSGIPQETQYF.

The chain combines TRBV20-1 with TRBJ2-5; D remains unclear. The CDR3 runs to 11 residues. Germline CDR1 is DFQATT and CDR2 is SNEGSKA (reference sequence). The CDR3, as DNA: TGCAGCCTAGGCTGGGAAGAGACCCAGTACTTC. It encodes CSLGWEETQYF.

The chain couples TRBV5-5 to TRBJ2-3, with 11 positions matching TRBD2. Trimming at V came to 3 bases and at J to 4 bases, leaving 10 bases not matched to a gene. Germline loops: CDR1 SGHKS, CDR2 YYEKEE (reference sequence). The CDR3 spans 17 residues. The CDR3 protein is CASSSLLAGEGADTQYF. CDR3 in DNA: TGTGCCAGCAGCTCATTACTAGCGGGAGAAGGTGCAGATACGCAGTATTTT.

The J gene is TRBJ2-7, the V gene TRBV7-9; 9 bases align to TRBD1. The germline CDR1 and CDR2 sequences are SEHNR and FQNEAQ (reference sequence). V lost 5 bases to trimming and J lost 4 bases; unmatched junction nucleotides: 15. This CDR3 is built from 17 residues. The CDR3 DNA is TGTGCCAGCAGCAAATTTTTAGCCGGGACAGGGCCTTACGAGCAGTACTTC. Its translation: CASSKFLAGTGPYEQYF.

A single count supports this clone. The chain uses TRBV9 and TRBJ2-6; D call uncertain. Per the germline V gene, CDR1 is SGDLS and CDR2 is YYNGEE. V gave up 2 bases and J gave up 2 bases, with 8 bases separating them. The CDR3 is made up of 15 amino acids. The DNA of the CDR3 is TGTGCCAGCAGCGTCCCGTGGGCTGGGGCCAACGTCCTGACTTTC. Translation: CASSVPWAGANVLTF.

This clone was observed a handful of times. This sample also contains other DNA sequences that code for the same CDR3. The V gene is TRBV19, the J gene TRBJ2-7; 8 bases line up with TRBD2. The CDR3 runs to 14 residues. J gave up 0 bases and V 5 bases, and 3 bases lay outside the gene matches. Per the germline V gene, CDR1 is LNHDA and CDR2 is SQIVND (reference sequence). The CDR3 reads CASSVAGSSYEQYF. The DNA of the CDR3 is TGTGCCAGTAGTGTAGCGGGAAGCTCCTACGAGCAGTACTTC.

The chain links TRBV19 to TRBJ1-2; 8 bases agree with TRBD1. The germline gives CDR1 LNHDA, CDR2 SQIVND (reference sequence). Trimming cost V 7 bases and J 6 bases; bases outside gene matches: 13. This CDR3 region has 15 residues. For the CDR3, the DNA is TGTGCCAGTATAAGTACTCCAGGGGGCGCGAATGGCTACACCTTC. Translation: CASISTPGGANGYTF.

This clone was detected only once. V is TRBV5-1 and J is TRBJ1-4, with D possibly matching TRBD1 (5 bases). The CDR3 is 14 amino acids. From germline, CDR1 is SGHRS and CDR2 YFSETQ. V was shortened by 0 bases and J by 5 bases, with 8 bases between the two germline ends. This chain's CDR3 is CASSLAGSNEKLFF. The CDR3 DNA reads TGCGCCAGCAGCTTGGCAGGGTCGAATGAAAAACTGTTTTTT.

This clone was counted a single time. The rearrangement uses TRBV29-1 and TRBJ2-1; 8 bases map to TRBD2. Germline values: CDR1 SQVTM, CDR2 ANQGSEA. This CDR3 has 17 amino acids. Trimming at V came to 4 bases and at J to 0 bases, leaving 11 bases not matched to a gene. The CDR3 DNA is TGCAGCGTTGTGGGACTAGAGGAGGTTGGCTCCTACAATGAGCAGTTCTTC. It is translated as CSVVGLEEVGSYNEQFF.

V and J are TRBV13 and TRBJ2-7; TRBD2 is a possible D gene (6 bases). V lost 5 bases and J lost 2, with 13 bases in between. The CDR3 is made up of 14 amino acids. The germline gives CDR1 PRHDT, CDR2 FYEKMQ (reference sequence). The CDR3 sequence: CASSPGTATYEQYF. In nucleotides, the CDR3 is TGTGCCAGCAGCCCCGGGACTGCTACCTACGAGCAGTACTTC.

V gene TRBV27 combines with J gene TRBJ2-3, with D possibly being TRBD1 (6 bases). Germline V gene data show CDR1 as MNHEY and CDR2 as SMNVEV (reference sequence). There are 15 residues in the CDR3. V shed 6 bases and J shed 2 bases, with 15 bases lying between them. The DNA for the CDR3 is TGTGCCAGCAGCCCCCTAAAGGGGGACACAGATACGCAGTATTTT. It yields the protein CASSPLKGDTDTQYF.

Concerning this clone: The sample holds other DNA sequences that translate to the same CDR3. J is TRBJ2-1 and V is TRBV7-9; 13 bases align to TRBD2. The CDR3 extends over 15 amino acids. The junction had 2 bases not matched to a gene; V was cut back by 5 bases and J by 4 bases. The germline CDR1 and CDR2 sequences are SEHNR and FQNEAQ (reference sequence). The CDR3: CASSPGLAGYNEQFF. The CDR3 region has the DNA TGTGCCAGCAGCCCGGGACTAGCGGGATACAATGAGCAGTTCTTC.

This clone was recorded a few times. CDR3 region: CASSFFSTGELFF. The CDR3 coding sequence is TGTGCCAGCAGCTTTTTTTCCACCGGGGAGCTGTTTTTT. The rearrangement joins TRBV7-6 to TRBJ2-2; D gene uncertain. The CDR3 runs to 13 residues. From germline, CDR1 is SGHVS and CDR2 FNYEAQ. Deletions cut 3 bases from V and 4 bases from J, with 6 bases between.

J is TRBJ2-7 and V is TRBV15, with TRBD1 matching over 7 bases. V shed 3 bases and J 1 base; nucleotides not matched to a gene: 6. The CDR3 length is 15 residues. CDR1 and CDR2 from the germline V gene are LNHNV and YYDKDF (reference sequence). CDR3 loop: CATSSGRGLSYEQYF. The CDR3 bases are TGTGCCACCAGCAGCGGCAGGGGGTTATCCTACGAGCAGTACTTC.

The chain joins TRBV6-6 to TRBJ2-1; 8 nucleotides match TRBD2. The CDR3 has 16 residues. Trimming took 4 bases from V and 0 from J; bases not matched to a gene: 5. Looked up from germline, CDR1 is MNHNY and CDR2 is SVGAGI (reference sequence). This CDR3 reads CASSSGLGSSYNEQFF. CDR3 coding DNA: TGTGCCAGCAGTTCGGGACTAGGGAGCTCCTACAATGAGCAGTTCTTC.

The chain combines TRBV11-2 with TRBJ2-1; 9 bases align to TRBD1. J lost 5 bases, V lost 5 bases, and 4 bases had no gene match. CDR1 is SGHAT and CDR2 is FQNNGV in the germline V gene. This CDR3 comprises 14 residues. The CDR3 DNA follows: TGTGCCAGCAGCCGAGGGACAGGGAACAATGAGCAGTTCTTC. Protein: CASSRGTGNNEQFF.

This chain uses TRBV6-6 with TRBJ2-3; D unclear. The ends were cut back, 1 base at V and 4 bases at J, with 9 bases in the middle. Germline CDR1 MNHNY, CDR2 SVGAGI (reference sequence). The CDR3 is 14 residues long. CDR3 in amino acids: CASSYLSVADTQYF. CDR3 DNA sequence: TGTGCCAGCAGTTACTTATCAGTGGCAGATACGCAGTATTTT.